Each of the 18 T cell receptor beta chains below was sequenced from the same sample in a study of neurological immune-mediated disorders (dated by TCRdb to the late 2010s). Libraries came from 5' RACE. Sequencing relied on an Illumina HiSeq 2500. Clones were called with MiXCR by TCRdb after fastp trimmed the public reads at Q25, and only in-frame beta chains were retained. CDR3 protein sequences are deduplicated, and each keeps its most common genes and DNA. The sample table lists about 42,000 distinct CDR3 sequences, around a fifth of them with a count of one. The biggest ten clones account for about 4.5% of the sample. The sample's time point label, decoded: technical triplicate 3. The sequencing sample was made of PBMCs. These receptors were taken from a man aged 55 to 69 with HTLV-1-associated myelopathy (HAM/TSP).

This clonotype was found many times. The rearrangement links TRBV12-3 or TRBV12-4 to TRBJ2-3, with D unresolved. V lost 7 bases and J lost 0, with 8 bases in between. This CDR3 has 13 residues. The DNA of the CDR3 is TGTGCCAGCAATTACCGAAGCACAGATACGCAGTATTTT. This translates into CASNYRSTDTQYF.

Many counts were recorded for this clonotype. This sequence joins TRBV5-1 and TRBJ2-7, with a tentative D call TRBD2 (7 bases). Germline V gene sequence: CDR1 SGHRS, CDR2 YFSETQ. The CDR3 length is 14 residues. V was trimmed by 5 bases and J by 2 bases, leaving 14 bases between them. The CDR3 coding sequence is TGCGCCAGCAGTCTGTGGGGGGGCGCCTACGAGCAGTACTTC. Protein: CASSLWGGAYEQYF.

Remarks on this clonotype: Just one base apart from a much larger clone, this may be a read error. The chain links TRBV2 to TRBJ2-5; 7 bases match TRBD2. Per the germline V gene, CDR1 is SNHLY and CDR2 is FYNNEI. This CDR3 comprises 14 residues. The CDR3 DNA follows: TGTGCCAGCAGTGACGGGACTACACAAGAGGCCCAGTACTTC. It is translated as CASSDGTTQEAQYF. Drawing the rest from reference TRBV2 and TRBJ2-5, the complete variable domain is EPEVTQTPSHQVTQMGQEVILRCVPISNHLYFYWYRQILGQKVEFLVSFYNNEISEKSEIFDDQFSVERPDGSNFTLKIRSTKLEDSAMYFCASSDGTTQEAQYFGPGTRLLVL.

This clonotype occurred many times. CDR3 coding DNA: TGTGCCAGCAGTCCCCGGTATAGCGGGAAAAACTACGAGCAGTACTTC. Encoded protein: CASSPRYSGKNYEQYF. The chain couples TRBV27 to TRBJ2-7; 8 positions agree with TRBD2. The CDR3 sequence is 16 residues long. Trimming took 5 bases from V and 3 from J; bases not matched to a gene: 12. Germline lookup yields CDR1 MNHEY and CDR2 SMNVEV (reference sequence).

This clonotype is deemed medium-sized. The V gene is TRBV20-1, the J gene TRBJ2-1; D is unresolved. Deletions cut 1 base from V and 2 bases from J, with 3 bases between. This CDR3 region has 12 residues. Germline CDR1 DFQATT, CDR2 SNEGSKA (reference sequence). The CDR3 DNA reads TGCAGTGCTAGAGGGGCCTACAATGAGCAGTTCTTC. As protein: CSARGAYNEQFF.

The DNA for the CDR3 is TGTGCCAGCAGCCAAGAACTCCTCGCCTCTGGAAACACCATATATTTT. Amino acids: CASSQELLASGNTIYF. The rearrangement uses TRBV4-2 and TRBJ1-3, with no clear D. CDR3 size: 16 residues. V lost 0 bases and J 0 bases, leaving 9 bases between the germline ends. CDR1 LGHNA and CDR2 YNFKEQ come from the germline V gene.

This clonotype was observed at least ten times. This sequence joins TRBV20-1 and TRBJ1-5; D is unresolved. Germline V lookup: CDR1 DFQATT, CDR2 SNEGSKA (reference sequence). The CDR3 runs to 13 residues. Trimming took 3 bases from V and 3 from J, leaving 9 bases between them. As DNA, the CDR3 is TGCAGTGCTAGTGGGCAGCTCAATCAGCCCCAGCATTTT. This encodes CSASGQLNQPQHF.

For this clonotype: A much larger clone is a single base away; this may be a read error. V usage is TRBV25-1 and J usage is TRBJ2-3, with 9 bases matching TRBD2. The J segment lost 2 bases and the V segment lost 9 bases, leaving 6 bases of the junction unmatched. The CDR3 is 14 residues long. The germline CDR1 and CDR2 sequences are MGHDK and SYGVNS. CDR3: CASSGRVLTDTQYF. As DNA, the CDR3 is TGTGCCAGTAGCGGGAGAGTACTCACAGATACGCAGTATTTT.

This clonotype was seen repeatedly, ten times or more. The rearrangement joins TRBV11-2 to TRBJ1-1; D possibly corresponds to TRBD1 (5 bases). V lost 5 bases, J lost 2 bases, and 18 bases lay in between. The CDR3 consists of 16 residues. CDR1 and CDR2 (germline): SGHAT, FQNNGV. CDR3 in DNA: TGTGCCAGCAGCCCGCCCATGTCCGGGGCTAACACTGAAGCTTTCTTT. Protein: CASSPPMSGANTEAFF. Drawing the rest from reference TRBV11-2 and TRBJ1-1, the complete variable domain is EAGVAQSPRYKIIEKRQSVAFWCNPISGHATLYWYQQILGQGPKLLIQFQNNGVVDDSQLPKDRFSAERLKGVDSTLKIQPAKLEDSAVYLCASSPPMSGANTEAFFGQGTRLTVV.

In its sample, this clonotype was seen many times. This rearrangement joins TRBV9 to TRBJ2-3; D perhaps matches TRBD2 (6 bases). The V end lost 4 bases, the J end lost 2 bases, and 17 bases lay between the germline ends. Germline V lookup: CDR1 SGDLS, CDR2 YYNGEE. CDR3 length: 16 amino acids. The CDR3 nucleotides are TGTGCCAGCAGCTATATCGGAGGGAGGCTCACAGATACGCAGTATTTT. As protein: CASSYIGGRLTDTQYF.

Worth noting for this clonotype: The CDR3 carries no conserved terminal phenylalanine or tryptophan, so it likely arises from a read error. The rearrangement links TRBV11-2 to TRBJ1-5, with D possibly being TRBD1 (6 bases). The DNA end favors TRBJ2-3, so the J call may be wrong. Germline loops: CDR1 SGHAT, CDR2 FQNNGV. The CDR3 runs 13 residues. The DNA of the CDR3 is TGTGCCAGCAGCTTATCAGGGGTTCAGCCCCAGTATTTG. This encodes CASSLSGVQPQYL.

This clonotype showed up many times. CDR3 coding DNA: TGTGCCAGCAGCTTAGATGCGGGGGGTGTAAAGGAGCAGTACTTC. It is translated as CASSLDAGGVKEQYF. The chain couples TRBV11-2 to TRBJ2-7; TRBD2 matches at 8 bases. Germline CDR1 reads SGHAT; CDR2 reads FQNNGV. The CDR3 extends over 15 amino acids. The junction had 8 bases not matched to a gene; V was cut back by 0 bases and J by 7 bases.

This clonotype was observed at least ten times. The genes are TRBV5-1 and TRBJ1-1, with D perhaps matching TRBD1 (5 bases). V was clipped by 2 bases and J by 3 bases, with 8 bases between them. Looked up from germline, CDR1 is SGHRS and CDR2 is YFSETQ. This CDR3 has 13 amino acids. The CDR3 region is CASSFQGDTEAFF. The CDR3 DNA reads as TGCGCCAGCAGCTTTCAGGGAGACACTGAAGCTTTCTTT.

This clonotype was seen many times. The chain recombines TRBV7-2 with TRBJ2-7, with TRBD1 as a possible D gene (5 bases). V was pared by 3 bases and J by 2 bases, with 14 bases between. The germline V gene has CDR1 SGHTA and CDR2 FQGNSA. The CDR3 has 15 residues. The CDR3 reads CASSFSGLGPYEQYF. The CDR3 region has the DNA TGTGCCAGCAGCTTTTCAGGGCTGGGGCCCTACGAGCAGTACTTC.

This clonotype was counted many times. The V call is TRBV7-3, the J call TRBJ2-3; TRBD1 might be the D (5 bases). The CDR3 runs 13 residues. CDR1 is SGHTA and CDR2 is FQGTGA in the germline V gene. The V gene lost 8 bases and the J gene lost 2 bases, with 11 bases spanning the gap. CDR3 region: CASGRAITDTQYF. For the CDR3, the DNA is TGTGCCAGCGGCAGGGCGATCACAGATACGCAGTATTTT.

This clonotype was detected many times. V is TRBV5-1 and J is TRBJ2-7, with D uncertain. The germline V gene encodes CDR1 SGHRS and CDR2 YFSETQ. V dropped 0 bases and J dropped 5 bases, with 6 bases sitting between them. This CDR3 is built from 12 residues. CDR3 sequence: CASSLGTDEQYF. In DNA, the CDR3 is TGCGCCAGCAGCTTGGGAACGGACGAGCAGTACTTC.

The chain links TRBV7-2 to TRBJ2-7; D might be TRBD1 (6 bases). From germline, CDR1 is SGHTA and CDR2 FQGNSA. This CDR3 comprises 14 residues. The ends were cut back, 3 bases at V and 6 bases at J, with 15 bases in the middle. The CDR3 nucleotides are TGTGCCAGCAGCTTTGAGGGCAGGGGTCGCGAGCAGTACTTC. Its translation: CASSFEGRGREQYF.

This clonotype has a count of ten or more. This chain joins TRBV12-3 or TRBV12-4 and TRBJ2-5; 11 positions match TRBD1. J was trimmed by 2 bases and V by 3 bases; bases with no gene match: 5. CDR3 length: 16 amino acids. The CDR3 reads CASSLGGTGGQETQYF. In DNA, the CDR3 is TGTGCCAGCAGTTTGGGCGGGACAGGGGGACAAGAGACCCAGTACTTC.